The entry below describes one T cell receptor beta chain. The sample is drawn from a study of blood T cell repertoires in COVID-19. Study-level background: Some COVID-19 samples were acute and others convalescent; all came from the United States, Italy and Spain. In each case, the material was cDNA or gDNA derived from T cells, B-cell-depleted T cells, or PBMCs.

The junction had 11 bases not matched to a gene; V was cut back by 5 bases and J by 6 bases. The CDR3 sequence is 15 residues long. Germline CDR1 and CDR2: SGHVS and FQNEAQ. Per the authors' pipeline: Reference gene primer amplification gave nucleated cell count estimates. Repertoires were generated with immunoSEQ multiplex PCR, while TCRdb's copy carries only in-frame clones and drops some. That table gives V, J and clone size, and the DNA gave D and trimming. This table holds 100,000 to 120,000 clones, 85% found once. The clonotype comes from a man aged 40-49 years with acute or convalescent COVID-19. The chain couples TRBV7-8 to TRBJ2-7; 9 bases are shared with TRBD1. The specimen sequenced was peripheral blood. This CDR3 is CASSPDGTGYGEQYF. DNA of the CDR3: TGTGCCAGCAGCCCTGACGGGACAGGGTATGGCGAGCAGTACTTC.